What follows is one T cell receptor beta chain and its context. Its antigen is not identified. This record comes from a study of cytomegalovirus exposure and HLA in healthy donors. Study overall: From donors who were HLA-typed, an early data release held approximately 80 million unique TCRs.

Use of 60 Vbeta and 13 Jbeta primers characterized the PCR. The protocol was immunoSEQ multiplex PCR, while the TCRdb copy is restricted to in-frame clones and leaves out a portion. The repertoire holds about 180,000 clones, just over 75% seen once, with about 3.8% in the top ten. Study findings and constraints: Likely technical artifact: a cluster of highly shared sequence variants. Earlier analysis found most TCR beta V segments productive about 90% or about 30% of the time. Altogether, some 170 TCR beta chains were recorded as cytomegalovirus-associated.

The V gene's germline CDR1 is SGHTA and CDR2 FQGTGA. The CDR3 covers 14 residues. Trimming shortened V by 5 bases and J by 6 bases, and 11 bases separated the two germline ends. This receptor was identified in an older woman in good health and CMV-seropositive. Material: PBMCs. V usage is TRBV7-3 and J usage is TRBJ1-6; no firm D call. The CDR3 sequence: CASSLTPVNSPLHF. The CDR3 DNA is TGTGCCAGCAGCCTTACACCCGTTAATTCACCCCTCCACTTT.